A single sample is the source of the 12 T cell receptor beta chains below, sequenced in a study of vaccination and CD4 T cells after COVID-19. Cultured CD4+ T-cell DNA underwent Oncomine TCR Beta short-read sequencing. TCRdb reanalysed the PCR reads using MiXCR and keeps one entry per CDR3 protein. The sample yields over 9,000 distinct CDR3 sequences, approximately 64% seen once. No cognate antigen is known for these TCRs. Indicated treatment: approximately 9-day PBMC culture with coronavirus spike peptide pools or control peptides (ViraFEST assay). Sequenced material: cultured CD4+ T cells from blood, taken after SARS-CoV-2 vaccination. All receptors derive from a human donor with COVID-19.

This clonotype was seen just once. The V and J genes are TRBV29-1 and TRBJ2-5, with 12 bases identical to TRBD2. Germline CDR1 reads SQVTM; CDR2 reads ANQGSEA. This CDR3 contains 15 residues. Trimming at V came to 4 bases and at J to 3 bases, leaving 6 bases not matched to a gene. The CDR3 reads CSVGTSGAAKETQYF. The CDR3, as DNA: TGCAGCGTTGGGACTAGCGGGGCCGCAAAAGAGACCCAGTACTTC.

The chain has TRBV7-2 and TRBJ2-7, with TRBD1 identical over 10 bases. Germline trimming cut 6 bases from V and 5 bases from J; bases unmatched to any gene: 7. The CDR3 covers 14 residues. Per germline, CDR1 SGHTA and CDR2 FQGNSA. CDR3 nucleotide sequence: TGTGCCAGCAGACTTGGACAGGGGGTGAACGAGCAGTACTTC. It translates to CASRLGQGVNEQYF.

The chain uses TRBV20-1 and TRBJ1-5; 9 bases are shared with TRBD1. This CDR3 has 14 residues. J was trimmed by 6 bases and V by 1 base; bases with no gene match: 4. CDR1 is DFQATT, CDR2 SNEGSKA, per germline (reference sequence). The CDR3 region is CSARGTGVSQPQHF. The CDR3 coding sequence is TGCAGTGCTAGAGGGACAGGGGTCAGTCAGCCCCAGCATTTT.

This sequence joins TRBV29-1 and TRBJ1-1, with D possibly TRBD1 on 5 matching bases. The germline gives CDR1 SQVTM, CDR2 ANQGSEA. Trimming removed 3 bases at V and 5 bases at J, with 19 bases between. The CDR3 spans 15 residues. CDR3 loop: CSVEEGPAGWTEAFF. CDR3 in DNA: TGCAGCGTTGAGGAGGGGCCCGCTGGGTGGACTGAAGCTTTCTTT.

The chain employs TRBV7-2 and TRBJ1-2; 8 positions agree with TRBD1. Germline V gene lookup returns CDR1 SGHTA and CDR2 FQGNSA. The junction had 8 bases not matched to a gene; V was cut back by 5 bases and J by 3 bases. This CDR3 region has 15 residues. The CDR3 coding sequence is TGTGCCAGCAGCGAGAGACAGGGGCGCGACTATGGCTACACCTTC. Amino acids: CASSERQGRDYGYTF.

This clonotype was detected only once. The chain recombines TRBV24-1 with TRBJ1-5; TRBD1 is a possible D gene (6 bases). Germline V gene lookup returns CDR1 KGHDR and CDR2 SFDVKD. CDR3 length: 16 amino acids. Trimming pared 2 bases from V and 7 bases from J, leaving 17 bases between. CDR3 in DNA: TGTGCCACCAGTGATTCGGGGACACCGGGGGCACAGCCCCAGCATTTT. As protein: CATSDSGTPGAQPQHF.

In its sample, this clonotype was seen a few times. This chain uses TRBV20-1 with TRBJ1-5; possible D gene TRBD1, 6 bases. The CDR3 covers 17 residues. Germline V gene data show CDR1 as DFQATT and CDR2 as SNEGSKA (reference sequence). The V end was cut by 4 bases, the J end by 0 bases, with 19 bases between. CDR3 coding DNA: TGCAGTGCTACCCGGACAGACTGGGACTATAGCAATCAGCCCCAGCATTTT. Its translation: CSATRTDWDYSNQPQHF.

The chain has TRBV27 and TRBJ1-2; 7 bases line up with TRBD1. V gave up 2 bases and J gave up 3 bases; unmatched junction bases: 9. CDR3 length: 16 residues. Per the germline V gene, CDR1 is MNHEY and CDR2 is SMNVEV (reference sequence). The CDR3 DNA follows: TGTGCCAGCAGTTTAGAGAGGTCAGGGGGTCACTATGGCTACACCTTC. As protein: CASSLERSGGHYGYTF.

This clonotype was detected only a few times. The chain employs TRBV7-2 and TRBJ2-5; 7 nucleotides line up with TRBD2. V dropped 3 bases and J dropped 5; count of bases not matched to a gene: 6. Germline CDR1 reads SGHTA; CDR2 reads FQGNSA. This CDR3 region has 14 residues. The CDR3: CASSLGRGLETQYF. CDR3 nucleotides: TGTGCCAGCAGCTTGGGGAGGGGCCTGGAGACCCAGTACTTC.

V is TRBV28 and J is TRBJ1-2; 11 positions match TRBD1. Germline V lookup: CDR1 MDHEN, CDR2 SYDVKM. Germline trimming cut 4 bases from V and 4 bases from J; bases unmatched to any gene: 5. The CDR3 loop spans 15 amino acids. In DNA form, the CDR3 reads TGTGCCAGCAGTTCCATCGGGACAGGGGGCTATGGCTACACCTTC. It codes for CASSSIGTGGYGYTF.

Note on this clonotype: A much larger clone lies one base from this, so it may be a read error. The chain joins TRBV20-1 to TRBJ1-2; 7 bases are shared with TRBD1. The germline gives CDR1 DFQATT, CDR2 SNEGSKA (reference sequence). The CDR3 contains 13 residues. The V and J ends lost 5 bases and 12 bases, in that order; junction bases with no gene match: 15. CDR3 coding DNA: TGCAGTGCTGCCCACCGGGACAGACACGGCCACACCTTC. It encodes CSAAHRDRHGHTF.

The CDR3 sequence: CASSLELAGGYEQYF. CDR3 nucleotides: TGTGCCAGCAGCTTAGAGTTAGCGGGGGGGTACGAGCAGTACTTC. V gene TRBV7-2 combines with J gene TRBJ2-7, with 11 bases lining up with TRBD2. Losses at the gene ends were 1 base for V and 4 bases for J; bases not matched to a gene: 3. The CDR3 is 15 residues long. Germline V gene data show CDR1 as SGHTA and CDR2 as FQGNSA.